This T cell receptor beta chain stems from a study of tumour-infiltrating T cells in Burkitt lymphoma. In the study overall: This cohort included all epidemiological subtypes of Burkitt lymphoma.

Germline lookup yields CDR1 SGHDT and CDR2 YYEEEE. This CDR3 region has 14 residues. Study results and caveats: Several public clonotypes recurred in numerous Burkitt lymphoma patients.

This clone was counted only a few times. The antigen remains unidentified. The junction shows a germline mismatch at one end, possibly a read error. Method: immunoSEQ multiplex PCR; TCRdb's copy keeps in-frame clones and lacks some. The table has over 2,000 clones, roughly 16% seen once; the top ten hold around 8.8%. The specimen sequenced was tumor tissue from a relapse. The chain joins TRBV5-6 to TRBJ2-7, with D possibly being TRBD1 (6 bases). This TCR was recovered from a human donor with relapsed Burkitt lymphoma. The CDR3 region is CASSSQQGSYEQYF. DNA of the CDR3: TGTGCCAGCAGCTCCCAACAGGGCTCCTACGAGCAATACTTC.